This is a list of T cell receptor beta chains from one sample in a study of blood T cells in healthy people across ages. Via MiXCR, TCRdb re-called the 5' RACE reads, giving one row per CDR3 protein. The sample holds about 600,000 distinct CDR3 sequences, roughly 48% seen once. The sample comprised blood. The receptors were gathered from a man older than 75 in good health. Both conserved end residues are part of each CDR3. The D gene is left open where the match is weak. A clone size is listed for some rows: how often the clone was seen (once, few, many), or a class if it is expanded.

J gene,V gene,clone size,D gene,CDR3 DNA,CDR3 protein
TRBJ2-7,TRBV7-2,few,.,TGTGCCAGCAGCTTAGGTTCTAGCACAGGGTTGGGGTACGAGCAGTACTTC,CASSLGSSTGLGYEQYF
TRBJ2-1,TRBV7-9,.,.,TGTGCCAGCAGCTTAATAGGCCAGTCGTTGAGGAATGAGCAGTTCTTC,CASSLIGQSLRNEQFF
TRBJ1-1,TRBV20-1,.,.,TGCAGTGCTCCGACCCCAGGGAGGGCTGAAGCTTTCTTT,CSAPTPGRAEAFF
TRBJ2-6,TRBV6-2/TRBV6-3,.,.,TGTGCCAGCGGTTCCTCAGGGTCTGGGGCCAACGTCCTGACTTTC,CASGSSGSGANVLTF
TRBJ2-3,TRBV28,few,TRBD1,TGTGCCAGCAGTTCCCGCTATGACAGGGGGGTAGATACGCAGTATTTT,CASSSRYDRGVDTQYF
TRBJ2-5,TRBV20-1,few,TRBD2,TGCAGTGCTAGAGTCGCTAGCGGGGGGAGCCAAGAGACCCAGTACTTC,CSARVASGGSQETQYF
TRBJ2-7,TRBV5-1,.,.,TGCGCCAGCAGCCCATGGGACCCCAAAGACTACGAGCAGTACTTC,CASSPWDPKDYEQYF
TRBJ2-1,TRBV25-1,.,.,TGTGCCAGCAGTGAATATAGGGACAATGAGCAGTTCTTC,CASSEYRDNEQFF
TRBJ1-1,TRBV20-1,many,.,TGCAGTGCTAGAGGTCCGGCCAGAGAAGCTTTCTTT,CSARGPAREAFF
TRBJ2-1,TRBV20-1,.,TRBD2,TGCAGTGCTAGGACTAGCGCTAGTGAGCAGTTCTTC,CSARTSASEQFF
TRBJ2-5,TRBV28,few,.,TGTGCCAGCAGACAAGCGGACCAAGAGACCCAGTACTTC,CASRQADQETQYF
TRBJ1-6,TRBV27,.,.,TGTGCCAGCAGTTTAAGGGCTCATTCACCCCTCCACTTT,CASSLRAHSPLHF
TRBJ2-5,TRBV20-1,.,.,TGCAGTGCTAGAGTGCGGCGAACTAACCGTGACCTATGGACCCAGTACTTC,CSARVRRTNRDLWTQYF
TRBJ2-1,TRBV30,many,TRBD1,TGTGCCTGGAGTTTGCCGGGACAGTTCCACAATGAGCAGTTCTTC,CAWSLPGQFHNEQFF
TRBJ2-1,TRBV30,few,.,TGTGCCTGGACTACAGGGTCCGCGTTACGTTACAATGAGCAGTTCTTC,CAWTTGSALRYNEQFF
TRBJ1-2,TRBV6-6,.,.,TGTGCCAGCAGTTACCCTGGACAGCGCTATGGCTACACCTTC,CASSYPGQRYGYTF
TRBJ2-7,TRBV29-1,.,TRBD2,TGCAGCGTTGATAGCGGGATAGAGTACTTC,CSVDSGIEYF
TRBJ1-5,TRBV12-3/TRBV12-4,.,.,TGTGCCAGCAGTCCTCGGACAGAGCCAGTACGGCCCCAGCATTTT,CASSPRTEPVRPQHF
TRBJ2-3,TRBV12-3/TRBV12-4,.,TRBD1,TGTGCCAGCAGTCAGGGGGCAGGGACCGCAGATACGCAGTATTTT,CASSQGAGTADTQYF
TRBJ1-2,TRBV9,.,.,TGTGCCAGCAGCGCACAGGGAGGGGCCAATGGCTACACCTTC,CASSAQGGANGYTF
TRBJ2-7,TRBV6-2/TRBV6-3,.,TRBD2,TGTGCCAGCAGTTCGCCCCTAGCGGGGTCTGTCTACGAGCAGTACTTC,CASSSPLAGSVYEQYF
TRBJ2-3,TRBV6-2/TRBV6-3,once,.,TGTGCCAGCAGTTCCTCTCGCGGGTTTGGCACAGATACGCAGTATTTT,CASSSSRGFGTDTQYF
TRBJ2-1,TRBV6-5,many,TRBD2,TGTGCCAGCAGTTACGGAACACATGGGGGGGATGAGCAGTTCTTC,CASSYGTHGGDEQFF
TRBJ1-4,TRBV12-3/TRBV12-4,.,.,TGTGCCAGCAGTTTCGGGCAGGGTCCTGAAAAACTGTTTTTT,CASSFGQGPEKLFF
TRBJ2-7,TRBV5-1,few,.,TGCGCCAGCAGCTTCCCGCCAGCGCCTTACAATGAGCAGTACTTC,CASSFPPAPYNEQYF
TRBJ2-6,TRBV6-1,many,.,TGTGCCAGCAGACAAACACACGGGGGCTCTGGGGCCAACGTCCTGACTTTC,CASRQTHGGSGANVLTF
TRBJ2-1,TRBV5-1,.,.,TGCACCAGCAGCTTGGACACCCGGGGCCTCTCCTACAATGAGCAGTTCTTC,CTSSLDTRGLSYNEQFF
TRBJ2-1,TRBV15,.,TRBD1,TGTGCCACCAGCACCCACAGGGGGACAGAGACCCAGTTCTTC,CATSTHRGTETQFF
TRBJ2-1,TRBV7-2,.,.,TGTGCCAGCAGCTTACAACGGTTCAATGAGCAGTTCTTC,CASSLQRFNEQFF
TRBJ2-7,TRBV4-3,few,.,TGCGCCAGCAGCCAAGATCGACAGTCCTACGAGCAGTACTTC,CASSQDRQSYEQYF
TRBJ2-1,TRBV20-1,.,.,TGCAGTGCTAGATCACCGGGTGAGCAGTTCTTC,CSARSPGEQFF
TRBJ2-1,TRBV15,once,TRBD1,TGTGCCACCAGCGGCACCGGGACAGGGAACAATGAGCAGTTCTTC,CATSGTGTGNNEQFF
TRBJ2-3,TRBV7-2,.,.,TGTGCCAGCAGCTCTAGACAGGCTATTACCATAGATACGCAGTATTTT,CASSSRQAITIDTQYF
TRBJ2-5,TRBV7-9,.,.,TGTGCCAGCAGCCAGTTCGGGACACTCCAAGAGACCCAGTACTTC,CASSQFGTLQETQYF
TRBJ2-5,TRBV5-1,few,TRBD2,TGCGCCAGCAGCTCACAGCCGGGACTAGCGGGGCTACAAGAGACCCAGTACTTC,CASSSQPGLAGLQETQYF
TRBJ2-3,TRBV3-1,few,TRBD2,TGTGCCAGCAGCCACGAGCGGGGAGATACGCAGTATTTT,CASSHERGDTQYF
TRBJ2-3,TRBV29-1,few,.,TGCAGCACACTACTAGGGTCGGATACGCAGTATTTT,CSTLLGSDTQYF
TRBJ2-1,TRBV6-2/TRBV6-3,.,TRBD1,TGTGCCAGCAGTTACAAGACAGGGGCGGGGAGGATTTACAATGAGCAGTTCTTC,CASSYKTGAGRIYNEQFF
TRBJ2-5,TRBV4-2,.,.,TGTGCCAGCAGCCAAGAGGTGGAAGAGACCCAGTACTTC,CASSQEVEETQYF
TRBJ2-3,TRBV9,.,.,TGTGCCAGCAGCGTAGGTCCCGGCACAGATACGCAGTATTTT,CASSVGPGTDTQYF